Each of the 17 T cell receptor beta chains below was sequenced from the same sample in a study of molecular identifiers for immune sequencing clone quantification. TCRdb recomputed calls from the PCR reads with MiXCR, one row per CDR3 protein. The table includes some 580,000 distinct CDR3 sequences, approximately 24% detected once. Sequences were obtained from naive CD8+ T cells from blood, with Jurkat cell RNA spiked in. As to subset: FACS-sorted CD8+CD4-CCR7+CD45RA+ naive T cells. The source of these receptors is a human donor in good health. Some libraries in this study had Jurkat cell RNA spiked in.

A single count supports this clonotype. The chain combines TRBV4-2 with TRBJ1-6, with D unclear. Trimming pared 3 bases from V and 15 bases from J, leaving 12 bases between. This CDR3 has 12 amino acids. Germline V lookup: CDR1 LGHNA, CDR2 YNFKEQ. CDR3 coding DNA: TGTGCCAGCAGCCAGGCCGGAGTTGTCCTCCACTTT. Translating gives CASSQAGVVLHF.

This clonotype was recorded a few times. V is TRBV7-9 and J is TRBJ1-4; D ambiguous. Germline values: CDR1 SEHNR, CDR2 FQNEAQ (reference sequence). This CDR3 has 13 amino acids. The germline V and J ends were trimmed by 7 bases and 5 bases, with 11 bases remaining between them. The CDR3 spells CASNSVSNEKLFF. The CDR3 nucleotides are TGTGCCAGCAACTCTGTTTCGAATGAAAAACTGTTTTTT.

Here the CDR3 reads CASSGPGLAGATNTGELFF. The CDR3 DNA follows: TGTGCCAGCAGCGGGCCGGGACTAGCGGGAGCGACGAACACCGGGGAGCTGTTTTTT. This chain links TRBV9 with TRBJ2-2; 14 bases are a match to TRBD2. The J segment lost 0 bases and the V segment lost 3 bases, leaving 7 bases of the junction unmatched. The CDR3 consists of 19 residues. Germline values: CDR1 SGDLS, CDR2 YYNGEE.

This chain joins TRBV9 and TRBJ2-7; no definite D call. Germline loops: CDR1 SGDLS, CDR2 YYNGEE. Trimming removed 0 bases from V and 0 bases from J, with 10 bases in between. This CDR3 contains 15 residues. CDR3 region: CASSVGAEPSYEQYF. CDR3 nucleotide sequence: TGTGCCAGCAGCGTAGGGGCCGAACCCTCCTACGAGCAGTACTTC.

There are a few counts of this clonotype. The rearrangement uses TRBV14 and TRBJ2-7; 10 positions agree with TRBD2. V shed 6 bases and J 0 bases; nucleotides not matched to a gene: 11. Germline V lookup: CDR1 SGHDN, CDR2 FVKESK. The CDR3 covers 17 residues. For the CDR3, the DNA is TGTGCCAGCAGTGGGCGGCTAGCGGGAGCCTACTCCTACGAGCAGTACTTC. It encodes CASSGRLAGAYSYEQYF.

The chain joins TRBV11-2 to TRBJ2-5, with 12 bases matching TRBD2. V dropped 0 bases and J dropped 4; count of bases not matched to a gene: 9. The germline CDR1 and CDR2 sequences are SGHAT and FQNNGV. The CDR3 runs 18 residues. The CDR3 sequence: CASSLDHPSGRARETQYF. The CDR3 DNA reads as TGTGCCAGCAGCTTAGATCACCCTAGCGGGAGGGCTAGAGAGACCCAGTACTTC.

This sequence joins TRBV3-2 and TRBJ2-1; TRBD2, the D gene given by the table, was not confirmed from the DNA. TRBV3-2 is a recognized pseudogene. The CDR3 totals 16 residues. CDR3 amino acids: CASSQVPGGPPSEQFF. CDR3 DNA sequence: TGTGCCAGCAGCCAAGTCCCGGGGGGGCCTCCTAGTGAGCAGTTCTTC.

As regards this clonotype: One end of the junction does not line up with germline, which may come from a read error. V gene TRBV20-1 combines with J gene TRBJ2-3; 13 nucleotides align to TRBD2. Germline V gene sequence: CDR1 DFQATT, CDR2 SNEGSKA (reference sequence). The CDR3 has 18 amino acids. CDR3 bases: TGCAGAGCTAGAGATATCAGGACTAGCGGGGGAATCACAGATACGCAGTATTTT. Translating it yields CRARDIRTSGGITDTQYF.

In its sample, this clonotype was seen many times. As DNA, the CDR3 is TGTGCCAGCAGCAAGGTTAGGAACACTGAAGCTTTCTTT. Translation: CASSKVRNTEAFF. The chain joins TRBV7-9 to TRBJ1-1, with unresolved D. The V gene's germline CDR1 is SEHNR and CDR2 FQNEAQ (reference sequence). Trimming shortened V by 5 bases and J by 1 base, and 8 bases separated the two germline ends. The CDR3 has 13 residues.

This clonotype was observed at least ten times. The J gene is TRBJ1-1, the V gene TRBV6-5; 8 bases are shared with TRBD1. J was trimmed by 1 base and V by 2 bases; bases with no gene match: 3. Germline V CDR1 and CDR2: MNHEY, SVGAGI. This CDR3 is built from 15 residues. In nucleotides, the CDR3 is TGTGCCAGCAGTTACGATGACAGGGGGAACACTGAAGCTTTCTTT. The encoded protein is CASSYDDRGNTEAFF.

For this clonotype: The CDR3 ends on some other residue instead of the conserved phenylalanine or tryptophan, so this is likely a read error. CDR3 DNA: TGTGCCAGCAGCTCGAGCGGACTAGAAACAGATACGCAGTATATT. Protein: CASSSSGLETDTQYI. The rearrangement uses TRBV11-2 and TRBJ2-3; 7 bases line up with TRBD2. The germline gives CDR1 SGHAT, CDR2 FQNNGV. The trim removed 4 bases at V and 3 bases at J, leaving 7 bases unmatched. This CDR3 has 15 amino acids.

In this sample, this clonotype turned up many times. The rearrangement uses TRBV5-6 and TRBJ1-1; D remains ambiguous. This CDR3 has 14 residues. Germline-derived CDR1 and CDR2 are SGHDT and YYEEEE. V lost 0 bases to trimming and J lost 3 bases, with 9 bases between them. The CDR3 protein is CASSLAPVYTEAFF. CDR3 in DNA: TGTGCCAGCAGCTTGGCCCCGGTATACACTGAAGCTTTCTTT.

Worth noting for this clonotype: A much larger clone lies one base from this, so it may be a read error. V usage is TRBV6-2 or TRBV6-3 and J usage is TRBJ1-5; D may be TRBD1 (6 bases). Trimming cost V 4 bases and J 5 bases, with 15 bases left between them. This CDR3 contains 15 residues. The germline V gene encodes CDR1 MNHEY and CDR2 SVGEGT. The CDR3 region has the DNA TGTGCCAGCAGTTCCTTTGAGGGGGGCGATCAGCCCCAGCATTTT. This gives the protein CASSSFEGGDQPQHF.

This clonotype was recorded at least ten times. The chain has TRBV5-1 and TRBJ2-7; possible D gene TRBD1, 5 bases. The CDR3 length is 13 residues. Germline assignment: CDR1 SGHRS and CDR2 YFSETQ. Trimming shortened V by 2 bases and J by 6 bases, and 12 bases separated the two germline ends. The CDR3 is CASSFGSGLEQYF. Here the CDR3 DNA reads TGCGCCAGCAGCTTTGGTTCAGGGCTCGAGCAGTACTTC.

This rearrangement joins TRBV12-5 to TRBJ1-4; D is possibly TRBD1 (6 bases). This CDR3 contains 15 residues. Germline loops: CDR1 LGHNT, CDR2 FRNRAP. V lost 3 bases to trimming and J lost 6 bases, with 14 bases between them. This CDR3 reads CASGFLPGVDEKLFF. The CDR3 nucleotides read TGTGCTAGTGGTTTCCTTCCAGGGGTGGATGAAAAACTGTTTTTT.

In its sample, this clonotype was seen a few times. The chain recombines TRBV2 with TRBJ2-7; D not certain. Per germline, CDR1 SNHLY and CDR2 FYNNEI. V lost 4 bases and J lost 0, with 7 bases in between. The CDR3 loop spans 13 amino acids. The CDR3 DNA is TGTGCCAGCAGTGGTGTCAACTCCTACGAGCAGTACTTC. As protein: CASSGVNSYEQYF.

J is TRBJ2-7 and V is TRBV6-2 or TRBV6-3; weak D call: TRBD1 (6 bases). V lost 6 bases to trimming and J lost 0 bases, with 9 bases between them. Germline values: CDR1 MNHEY, CDR2 SVGEGT. The CDR3 is 13 residues long. The CDR3 DNA follows: TGTGCCAGCAGCGAGGGGGTCTCCTACGAGCAGTACTTC. This sequence encodes CASSEGVSYEQYF.